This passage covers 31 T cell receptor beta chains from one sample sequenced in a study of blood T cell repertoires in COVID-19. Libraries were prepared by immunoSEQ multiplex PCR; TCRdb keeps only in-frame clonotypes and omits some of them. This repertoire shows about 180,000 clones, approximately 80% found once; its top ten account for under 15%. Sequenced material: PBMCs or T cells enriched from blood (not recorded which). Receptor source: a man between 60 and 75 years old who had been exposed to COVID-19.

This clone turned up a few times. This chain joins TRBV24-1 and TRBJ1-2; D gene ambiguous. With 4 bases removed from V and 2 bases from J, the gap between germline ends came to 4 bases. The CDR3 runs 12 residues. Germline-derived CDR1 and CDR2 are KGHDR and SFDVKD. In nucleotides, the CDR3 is TGTGCCACCAGTGAAACAAACTATGGCTACACCTTC. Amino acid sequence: CATSETNYGYTF.

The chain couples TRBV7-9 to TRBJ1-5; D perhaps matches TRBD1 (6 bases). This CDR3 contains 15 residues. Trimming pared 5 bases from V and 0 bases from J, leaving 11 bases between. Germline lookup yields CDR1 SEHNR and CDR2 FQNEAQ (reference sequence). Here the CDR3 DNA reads TGTGCCAGCAGCCCCCAGGGACATAGCAATCAGCCCCAGCATTTT. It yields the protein CASSPQGHSNQPQHF.

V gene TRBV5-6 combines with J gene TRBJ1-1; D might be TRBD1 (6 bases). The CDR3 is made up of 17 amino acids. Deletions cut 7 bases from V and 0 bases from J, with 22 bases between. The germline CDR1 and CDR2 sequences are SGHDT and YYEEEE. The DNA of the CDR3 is TGTGCCAGCCCCTTGGCGGCAGGGGTCGTAGTGAACACTGAAGCTTTCTTT. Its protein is CASPLAAGVVVNTEAFF.

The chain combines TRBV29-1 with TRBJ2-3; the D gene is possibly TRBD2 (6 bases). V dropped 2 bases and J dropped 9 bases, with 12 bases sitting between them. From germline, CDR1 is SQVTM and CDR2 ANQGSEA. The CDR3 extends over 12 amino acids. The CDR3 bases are TGCAGCGTTGAATCCGGACTAACCACGCAGTATTTT. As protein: CSVESGLTTQYF.

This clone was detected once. The CDR3 is CAWSPPDRGQDYGYTF. The CDR3 DNA reads as TGTGCCTGGAGTCCCCCGGACAGGGGGCAAGACTATGGCTACACCTTC. V and J are TRBV30 and TRBJ1-2, with 11 bases identical to TRBD1. V was pared by 2 bases and J by 3 bases, with 8 bases of the junction left unmatched. Per the germline V gene, CDR1 is GTSNPN and CDR2 is SVGIG (reference sequence). The CDR3 sequence is 16 residues long.

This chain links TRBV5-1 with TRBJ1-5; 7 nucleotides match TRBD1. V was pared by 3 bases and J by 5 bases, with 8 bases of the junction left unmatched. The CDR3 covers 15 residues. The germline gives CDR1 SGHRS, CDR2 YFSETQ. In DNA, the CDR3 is TGCGCCAGCAGCTATTCCGGGACAGTCGATCAGCCCCAGCATTTT. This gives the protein CASSYSGTVDQPQHF.

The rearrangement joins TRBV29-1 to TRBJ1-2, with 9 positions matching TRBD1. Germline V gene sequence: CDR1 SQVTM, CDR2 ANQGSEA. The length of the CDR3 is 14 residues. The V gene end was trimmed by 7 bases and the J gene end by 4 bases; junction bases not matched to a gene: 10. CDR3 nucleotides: TGCAGCGCCACACAGGGGGCGCTCGCCTATGGCTACACCTTC. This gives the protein CSATQGALAYGYTF.

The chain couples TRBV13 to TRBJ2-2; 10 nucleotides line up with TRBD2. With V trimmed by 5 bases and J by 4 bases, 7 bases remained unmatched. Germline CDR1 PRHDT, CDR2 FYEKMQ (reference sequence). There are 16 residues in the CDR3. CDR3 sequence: CASSQGLAEFTGELFF. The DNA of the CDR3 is TGTGCCAGCAGCCAAGGACTAGCGGAGTTCACCGGGGAGCTGTTTTTT.

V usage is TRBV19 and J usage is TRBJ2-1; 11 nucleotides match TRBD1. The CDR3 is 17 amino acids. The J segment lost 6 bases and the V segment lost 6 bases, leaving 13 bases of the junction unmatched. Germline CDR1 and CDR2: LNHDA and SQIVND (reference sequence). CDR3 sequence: CASRGQGAWVVRNEQFF. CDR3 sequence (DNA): TGTGCCAGTAGAGGACAGGGGGCCTGGGTGGTTCGCAATGAGCAGTTCTTC.

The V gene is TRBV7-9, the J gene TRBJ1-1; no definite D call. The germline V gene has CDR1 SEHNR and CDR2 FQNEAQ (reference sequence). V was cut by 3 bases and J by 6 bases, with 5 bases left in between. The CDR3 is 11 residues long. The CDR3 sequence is CASSFTSEAFF. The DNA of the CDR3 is TGTGCCAGCAGCTTTACATCTGAAGCTTTCTTT.

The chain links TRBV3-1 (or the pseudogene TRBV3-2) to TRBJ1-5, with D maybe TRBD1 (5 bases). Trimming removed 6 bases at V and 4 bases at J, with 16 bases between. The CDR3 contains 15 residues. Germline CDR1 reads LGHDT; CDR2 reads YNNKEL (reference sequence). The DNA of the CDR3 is TGTGCCAGCAGTCGCGGGACGGCAGAAAATCAGCCCCAGCATTTT. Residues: CASSRGTAENQPQHF.

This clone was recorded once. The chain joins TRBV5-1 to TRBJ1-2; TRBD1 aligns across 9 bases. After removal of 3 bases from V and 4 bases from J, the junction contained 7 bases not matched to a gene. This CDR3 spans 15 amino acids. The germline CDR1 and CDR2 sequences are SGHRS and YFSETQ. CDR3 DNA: TGCGCCAGCAGCTCCAATGCGGGACAGGGCTATGGCTACACCTTC. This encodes CASSSNAGQGYGYTF.

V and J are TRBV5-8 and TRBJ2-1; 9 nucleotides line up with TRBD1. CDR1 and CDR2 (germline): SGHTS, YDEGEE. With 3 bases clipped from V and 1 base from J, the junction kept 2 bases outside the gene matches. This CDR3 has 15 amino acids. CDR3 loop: CASSSGTGSYNEQFF. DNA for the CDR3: TGTGCCAGCAGCTCAGGGACAGGGTCCTACAATGAGCAGTTCTTC.

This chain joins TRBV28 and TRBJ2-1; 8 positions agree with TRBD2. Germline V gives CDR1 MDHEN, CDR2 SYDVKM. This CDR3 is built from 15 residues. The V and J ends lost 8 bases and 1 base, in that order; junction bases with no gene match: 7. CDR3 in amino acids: CASQSGSRSYNEQFF. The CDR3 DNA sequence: TGTGCCAGCCAGAGCGGGAGTAGGTCCTACAATGAGCAGTTCTTC.

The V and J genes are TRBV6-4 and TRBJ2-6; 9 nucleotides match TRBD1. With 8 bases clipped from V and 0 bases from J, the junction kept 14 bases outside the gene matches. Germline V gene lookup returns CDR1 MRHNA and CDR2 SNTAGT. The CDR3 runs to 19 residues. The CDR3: CASRGQGRKPSSGANVLTF. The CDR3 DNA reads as TGTGCCAGCCGGGGACAGGGAAGAAAGCCCAGCTCTGGGGCCAACGTCCTGACTTTC.

CDR3 DNA: TGTGCCAGCAGCCCGTCCAGGGGGCCCGGAAACACCATATATTTT. Its translation is CASSPSRGPGNTIYF. The chain uses TRBV7-3 and TRBJ1-3, with 8 bases that match TRBD1. CDR3 length: 15 amino acids. V shed 5 bases, J shed 4 bases, and the junction held 7 bases outside the gene matches. Germline V gene sequence: CDR1 SGHTA, CDR2 FQGTGA.

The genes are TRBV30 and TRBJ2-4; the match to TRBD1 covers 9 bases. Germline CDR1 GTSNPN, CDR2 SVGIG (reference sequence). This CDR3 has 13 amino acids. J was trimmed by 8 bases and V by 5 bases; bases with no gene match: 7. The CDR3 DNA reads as TGTGCCTGGCATTTGACAGGGGGGGACATTCAGTACTTC. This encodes CAWHLTGGDIQYF. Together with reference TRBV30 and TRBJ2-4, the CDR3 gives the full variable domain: SQTIHQWPATLVQPVGSPLSLECTVEGTSNPNLYWYRQAAGRGLQLLFYSVGIGQISSEVPQNLSASRPQDRQFILSSKKLLLSDSGFYLCAWHLTGGDIQYFGAGTRLSVL.

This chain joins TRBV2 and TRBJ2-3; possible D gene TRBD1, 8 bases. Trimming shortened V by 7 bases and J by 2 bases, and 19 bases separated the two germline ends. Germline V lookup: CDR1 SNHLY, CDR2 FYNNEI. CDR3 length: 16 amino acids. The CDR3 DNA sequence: TGTGCCAGCAACAGGGGGGGGACAGCTTTCACAGATACGCAGTATTTT. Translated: CASNRGGTAFTDTQYF. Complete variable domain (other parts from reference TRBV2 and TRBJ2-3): EPEVTQTPSHQVTQMGQEVILRCVPISNHLYFYWYRQILGQKVEFLVSFYNNEISEKSEIFDDQFSVERPDGSNFTLKIRSTKLEDSAMYFCASNRGGTAFTDTQYFGPGTRLTVL.

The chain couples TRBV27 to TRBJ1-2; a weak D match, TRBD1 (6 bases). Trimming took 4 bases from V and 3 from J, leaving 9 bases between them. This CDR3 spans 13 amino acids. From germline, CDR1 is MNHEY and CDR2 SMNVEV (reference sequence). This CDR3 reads CASSWKGDYGYTF. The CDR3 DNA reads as TGTGCCAGCAGTTGGAAGGGGGACTATGGCTACACCTTC.

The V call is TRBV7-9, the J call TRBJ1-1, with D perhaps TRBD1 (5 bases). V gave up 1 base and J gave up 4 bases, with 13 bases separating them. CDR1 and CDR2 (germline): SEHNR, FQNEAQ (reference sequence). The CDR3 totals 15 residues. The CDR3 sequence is CASSLVQGVGTEAFF. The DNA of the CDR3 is TGTGCCAGCAGCTTAGTTCAGGGCGTAGGCACTGAAGCTTTCTTT. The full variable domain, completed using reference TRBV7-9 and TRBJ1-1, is DTGVSQNPRHKITKRGQNVTFRCDPISEHNRLYWYRQTLGQGPEFLTYFQNEAQLEKSRLLSDRFSAERPKGSFSTLEIQRTEQGDSAMYLCASSLVQGVGTEAFFGQGTRLTVV.

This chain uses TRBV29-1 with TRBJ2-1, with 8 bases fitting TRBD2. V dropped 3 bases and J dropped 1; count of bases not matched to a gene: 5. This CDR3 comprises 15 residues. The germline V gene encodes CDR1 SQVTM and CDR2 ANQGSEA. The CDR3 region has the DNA TGCAGCGTTGACGGTAGCGGGAAGTCCTACAATGAGCAGTTCTTC. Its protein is CSVDGSGKSYNEQFF.

The chain's CDR3 is CASSQDRRAYGYTF. In DNA form, the CDR3 reads TGTGCCAGCAGCCAAGATCGCAGGGCCTATGGCTACACCTTC. V is TRBV4-2 and J is TRBJ1-2, with D perhaps matching TRBD1 (5 bases). V shed 0 bases and J shed 4 bases, with 9 bases lying between them. The CDR3 contains 14 residues. Germline values: CDR1 LGHNA, CDR2 YNFKEQ.

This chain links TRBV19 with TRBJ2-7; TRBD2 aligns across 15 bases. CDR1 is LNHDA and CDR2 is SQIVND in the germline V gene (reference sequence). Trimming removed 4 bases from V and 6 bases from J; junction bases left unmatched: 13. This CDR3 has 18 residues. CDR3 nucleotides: TGTGCCAGTAGTACGGGACTAGCGGGAGGACGTTACGCTTTCGAGCAGTACTTC. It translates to CASSTGLAGGRYAFEQYF. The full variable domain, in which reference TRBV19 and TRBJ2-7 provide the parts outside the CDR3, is DGGITQSPKYLFRKEGQNVTLSCEQNLNHDAMYWYRQDPGQGLRLIYYSQIVNDFQKGDIAEGYSVSREKKESFPLTVTSAQKNPTAFYLCASSTGLAGGRYAFEQYFGPGTRLTVT.

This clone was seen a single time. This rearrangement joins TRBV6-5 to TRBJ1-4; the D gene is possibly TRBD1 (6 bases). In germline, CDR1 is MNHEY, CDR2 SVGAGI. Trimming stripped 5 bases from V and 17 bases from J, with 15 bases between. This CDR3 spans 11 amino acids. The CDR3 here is CASSQGNRDFF. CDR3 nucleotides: TGTGCCAGCAGTCAGGGGAACAGGGACTTTTTT.

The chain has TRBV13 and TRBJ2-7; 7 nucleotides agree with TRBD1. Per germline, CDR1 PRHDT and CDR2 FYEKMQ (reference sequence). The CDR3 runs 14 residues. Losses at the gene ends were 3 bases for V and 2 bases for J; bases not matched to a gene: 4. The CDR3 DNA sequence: TGTGCCAGCAGCTTCGGGACAGACCCCTACGAGCAGTACTTC. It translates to CASSFGTDPYEQYF.

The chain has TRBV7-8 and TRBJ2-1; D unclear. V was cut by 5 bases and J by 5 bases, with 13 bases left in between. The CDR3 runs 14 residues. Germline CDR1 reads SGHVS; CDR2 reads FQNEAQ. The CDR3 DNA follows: TGTGCCAGCAGCCCCCTAAGAAACCACAATGAGCAGTTCTTC. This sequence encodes CASSPLRNHNEQFF.

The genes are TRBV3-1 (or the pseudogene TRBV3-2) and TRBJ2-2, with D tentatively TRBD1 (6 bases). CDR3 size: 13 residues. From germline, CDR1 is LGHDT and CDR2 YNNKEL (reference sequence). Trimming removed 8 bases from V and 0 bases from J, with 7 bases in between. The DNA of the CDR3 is TGTGCCAGCCGACAGGCGAACACCGGGGAGCTGTTTTTT. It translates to CASRQANTGELFF.

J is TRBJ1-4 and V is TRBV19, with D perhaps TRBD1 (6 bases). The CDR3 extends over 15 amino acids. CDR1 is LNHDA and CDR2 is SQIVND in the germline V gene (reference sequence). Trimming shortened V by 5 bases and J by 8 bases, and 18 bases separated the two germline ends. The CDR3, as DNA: TGTGCCAGTAGTGCGCTTACAGGGACCAGGGAAAAACTGTTTTTT. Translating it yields CASSALTGTREKLFF. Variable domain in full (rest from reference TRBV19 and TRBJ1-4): DGGITQSPKYLFRKEGQNVTLSCEQNLNHDAMYWYRQDPGQGLRLIYYSQIVNDFQKGDIAEGYSVSREKKESFPLTVTSAQKNPTAFYLCASSALTGTREKLFFGSGTQLSVL.

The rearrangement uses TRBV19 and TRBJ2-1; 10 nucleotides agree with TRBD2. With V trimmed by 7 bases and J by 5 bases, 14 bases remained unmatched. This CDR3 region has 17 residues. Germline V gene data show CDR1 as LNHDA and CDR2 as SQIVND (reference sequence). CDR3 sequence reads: CASTIRASGSSNNEQFF. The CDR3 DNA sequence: TGTGCCAGTACCATCAGGGCTAGCGGGAGTTCCAACAATGAGCAGTTCTTC.

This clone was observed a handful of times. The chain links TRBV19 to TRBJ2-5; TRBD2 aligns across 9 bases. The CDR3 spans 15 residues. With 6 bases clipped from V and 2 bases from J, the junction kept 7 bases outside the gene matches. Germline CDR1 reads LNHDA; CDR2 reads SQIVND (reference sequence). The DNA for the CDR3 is TGTGCCAGTAGGAAGACTAGCGGATATCAAGAGACCCAGTACTTC. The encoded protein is CASRKTSGYQETQYF. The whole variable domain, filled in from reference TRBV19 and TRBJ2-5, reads DGGITQSPKYLFRKEGQNVTLSCEQNLNHDAMYWYRQDPGQGLRLIYYSQIVNDFQKGDIAEGYSVSREKKESFPLTVTSAQKNPTAFYLCASRKTSGYQETQYFGPGTRLLVL.

CDR3 DNA: TGTGCCAGCAGCGACACTAGCGGGAGGGCCGGGGAGCAGTTCTTC. It translates to CASSDTSGRAGEQFF. The rearrangement uses TRBV7-2 and TRBJ2-1; 13 nucleotides agree with TRBD2. Germline V CDR1 and CDR2: SGHTA, FQGNSA. V dropped 5 bases and J dropped 10; count of bases not matched to a gene: 8. This CDR3 is built from 15 residues.